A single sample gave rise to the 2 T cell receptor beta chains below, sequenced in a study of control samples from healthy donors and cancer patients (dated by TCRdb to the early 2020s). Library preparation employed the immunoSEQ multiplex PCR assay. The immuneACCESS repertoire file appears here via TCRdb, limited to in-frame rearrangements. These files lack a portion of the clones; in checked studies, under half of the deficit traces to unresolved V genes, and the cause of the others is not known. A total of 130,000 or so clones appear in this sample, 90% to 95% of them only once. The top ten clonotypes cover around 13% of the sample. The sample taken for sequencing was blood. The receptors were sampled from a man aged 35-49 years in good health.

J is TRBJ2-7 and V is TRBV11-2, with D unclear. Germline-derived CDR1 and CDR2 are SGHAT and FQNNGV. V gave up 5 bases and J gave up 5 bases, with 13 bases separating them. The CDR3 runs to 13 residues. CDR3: CASSPAGADEQYF. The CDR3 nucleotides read TGTGCCAGCAGCCCCGCCGGCGCGGACGAGCAGTACTTC.

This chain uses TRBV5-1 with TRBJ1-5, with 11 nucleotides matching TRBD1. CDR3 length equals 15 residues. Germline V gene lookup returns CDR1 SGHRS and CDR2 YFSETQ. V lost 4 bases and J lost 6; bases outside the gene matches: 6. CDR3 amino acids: CASSVGQGEVQPQHF. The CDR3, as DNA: TGCGCCAGCAGCGTGGGACAGGGGGAAGTTCAGCCCCAGCATTTT. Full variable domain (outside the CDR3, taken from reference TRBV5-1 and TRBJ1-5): KAGVTQTPRYLIKTRGQQVTLSCSPISGHRSVSWYQQTPGQGLQFLFEYFSETQRNKGNFPGRFSGRQFSNSRSEMNVSTLELGDSALYLCASSVGQGEVQPQHFGDGTRLSIL.